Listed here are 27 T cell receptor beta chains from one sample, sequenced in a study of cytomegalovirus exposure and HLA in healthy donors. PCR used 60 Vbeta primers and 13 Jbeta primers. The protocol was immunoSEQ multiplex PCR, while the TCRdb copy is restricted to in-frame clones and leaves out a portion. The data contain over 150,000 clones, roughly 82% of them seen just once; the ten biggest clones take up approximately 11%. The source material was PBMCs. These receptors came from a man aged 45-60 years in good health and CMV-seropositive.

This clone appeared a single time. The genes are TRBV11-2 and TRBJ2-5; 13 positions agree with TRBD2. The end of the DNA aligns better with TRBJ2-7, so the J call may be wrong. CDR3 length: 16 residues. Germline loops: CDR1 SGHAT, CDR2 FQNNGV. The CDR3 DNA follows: TGTGCCAGCAGCTCAGGACTAGCGGGAGCCCCCTACGAGCAGTACTTC. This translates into CASSSGLAGAPYEQYF.

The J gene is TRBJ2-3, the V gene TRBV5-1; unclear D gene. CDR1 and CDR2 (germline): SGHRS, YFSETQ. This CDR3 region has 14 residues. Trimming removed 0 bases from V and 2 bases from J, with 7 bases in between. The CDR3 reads CASSLVVVTDTQYF. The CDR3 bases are TGCGCCAGCAGCTTGGTAGTCGTCACAGATACGCAGTATTTT.

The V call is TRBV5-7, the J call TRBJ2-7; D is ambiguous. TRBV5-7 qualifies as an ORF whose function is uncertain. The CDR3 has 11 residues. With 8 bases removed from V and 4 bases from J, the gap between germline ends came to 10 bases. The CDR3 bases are TGTGCCAGTATTCCAGAATACGAGCAGTACTTC. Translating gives CASIPEYEQYF.

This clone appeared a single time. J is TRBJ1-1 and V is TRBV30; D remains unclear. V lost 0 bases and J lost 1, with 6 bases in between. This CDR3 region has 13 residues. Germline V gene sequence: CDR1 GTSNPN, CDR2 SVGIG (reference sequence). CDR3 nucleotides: TGTGCCTGGAGTGTTGGTAGGAACACTGAAGCTTTCTTT. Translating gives CAWSVGRNTEAFF.

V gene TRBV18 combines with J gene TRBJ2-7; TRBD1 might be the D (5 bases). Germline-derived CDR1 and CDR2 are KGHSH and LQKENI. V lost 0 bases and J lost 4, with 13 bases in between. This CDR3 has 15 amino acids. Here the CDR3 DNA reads TGTGCCAGCTCACCACCGGAGACAGACCGGTACGAGCAGTACTTC. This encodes CASSPPETDRYEQYF.

The CDR3 nucleotides read TGTGCCAGCATGTCCGCCTACGAGCAGTACTTC. Translated, it gives CASMSAYEQYF. The J gene is TRBJ2-7, the V gene TRBV2; no clear D gene. This CDR3 spans 11 amino acids. Trimming cost V 7 bases and J 2 bases, with 6 bases left between them. Germline CDR1 and CDR2: SNHLY and FYNNEI. Looking up the rest from reference TRBV2 and TRBJ2-7 gives the full variable domain: EPEVTQTPSHQVTQMGQEVILRCVPISNHLYFYWYRQILGQKVEFLVSFYNNEISEKSEIFDDQFSVERPDGSNFTLKIRSTKLEDSAMYFCASMSAYEQYFGPGTRLTVT.

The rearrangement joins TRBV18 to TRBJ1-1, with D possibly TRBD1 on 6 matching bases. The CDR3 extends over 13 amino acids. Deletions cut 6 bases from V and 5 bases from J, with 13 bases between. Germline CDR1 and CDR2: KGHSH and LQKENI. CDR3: CASSEYRETEAFF. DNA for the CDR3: TGTGCCAGCTCCGAGTACAGGGAAACTGAAGCTTTCTTT.

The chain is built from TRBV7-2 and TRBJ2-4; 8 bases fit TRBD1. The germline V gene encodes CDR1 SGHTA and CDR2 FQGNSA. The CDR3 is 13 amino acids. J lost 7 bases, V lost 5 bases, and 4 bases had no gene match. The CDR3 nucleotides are TGTGCCAGCAGCATCCGACAGGGGAACATTCAGTACTTC. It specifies CASSIRQGNIQYF.

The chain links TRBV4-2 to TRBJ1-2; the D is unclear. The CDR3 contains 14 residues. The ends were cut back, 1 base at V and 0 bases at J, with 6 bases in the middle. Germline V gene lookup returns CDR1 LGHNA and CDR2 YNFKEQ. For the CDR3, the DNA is TGTGCCAGCAGCCAAGGACAAGCTAACTATGGCTACACCTTC. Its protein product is CASSQGQANYGYTF.

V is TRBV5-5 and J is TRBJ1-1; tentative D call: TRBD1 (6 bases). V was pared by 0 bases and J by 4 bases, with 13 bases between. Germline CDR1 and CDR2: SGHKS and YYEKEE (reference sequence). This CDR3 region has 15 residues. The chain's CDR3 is CASSLDTGRSTEAFF. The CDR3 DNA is TGTGCCAGCAGCTTGGATACAGGGAGAAGCACTGAAGCTTTCTTT.

The CDR3 DNA follows: TGTGCCAGCAGTTTAACCCCGGGGTACTATGGCTACACCTTC. Its translation: CASSLTPGYYGYTF. The gene calls are TRBV27 and TRBJ1-2; no clear D. The CDR3 loop spans 14 amino acids. Germline V gene sequence: CDR1 MNHEY, CDR2 SMNVEV (reference sequence). V shed 2 bases and J shed 3 bases, with 10 bases lying between them.

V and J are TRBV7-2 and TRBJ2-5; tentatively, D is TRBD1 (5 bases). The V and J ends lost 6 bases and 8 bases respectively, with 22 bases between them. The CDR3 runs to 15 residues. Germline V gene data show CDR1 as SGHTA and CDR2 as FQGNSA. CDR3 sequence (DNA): TGTGCCAGCAGTTCCTACCCTTTAAGGGGTGTAACCCAGTACTTC. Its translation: CASSSYPLRGVTQYF. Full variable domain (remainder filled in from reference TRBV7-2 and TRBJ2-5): GAGVSQSPSNKVTEKGKDVELRCDPISGHTALYWYRQSLGQGLEFLIYFQGNSAPDKSGLPSDRFSAERTGGSVSTLTIQRTQQEDSAVYLCASSSYPLRGVTQYFGPGTRLLVL.

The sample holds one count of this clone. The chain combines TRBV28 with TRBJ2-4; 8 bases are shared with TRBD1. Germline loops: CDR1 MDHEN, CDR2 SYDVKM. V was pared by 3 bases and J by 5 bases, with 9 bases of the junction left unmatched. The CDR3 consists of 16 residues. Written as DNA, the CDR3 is TGTGCCAGCAGTTTTGTGTACCAGACAGGGGAAAACATTCAGTACTTC. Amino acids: CASSFVYQTGENIQYF.

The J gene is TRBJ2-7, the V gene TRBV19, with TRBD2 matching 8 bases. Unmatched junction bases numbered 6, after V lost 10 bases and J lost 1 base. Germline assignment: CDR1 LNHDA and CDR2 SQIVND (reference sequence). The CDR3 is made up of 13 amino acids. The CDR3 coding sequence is TGTGCCACCACGCGGGGGGATTCCTACGAGCAGTACTTC. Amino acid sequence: CATTRGDSYEQYF.

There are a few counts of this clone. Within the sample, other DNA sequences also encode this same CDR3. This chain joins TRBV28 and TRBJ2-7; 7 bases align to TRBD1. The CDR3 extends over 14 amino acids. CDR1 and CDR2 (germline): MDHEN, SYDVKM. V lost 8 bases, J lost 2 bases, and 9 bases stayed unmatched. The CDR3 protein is CASLTSGQTYEQYF. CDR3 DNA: TGTGCCAGCCTCACATCGGGACAGACCTACGAGCAGTACTTC.

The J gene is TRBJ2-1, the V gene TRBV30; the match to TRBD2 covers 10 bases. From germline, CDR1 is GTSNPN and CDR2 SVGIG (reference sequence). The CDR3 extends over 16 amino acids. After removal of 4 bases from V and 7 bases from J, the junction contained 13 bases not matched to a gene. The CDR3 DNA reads TGTGCCTGGACTAGACTAGCGGGTGTAGGGGGTAATGAGCAGTTCTTC. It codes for CAWTRLAGVGGNEQFF. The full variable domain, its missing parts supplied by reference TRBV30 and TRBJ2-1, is SQTIHQWPATLVQPVGSPLSLECTVEGTSNPNLYWYRQAAGRGLQLLFYSVGIGQISSEVPQNLSASRPQDRQFILSSKKLLLSDSGFYLCAWTRLAGVGGNEQFFGPGTRLTVL.

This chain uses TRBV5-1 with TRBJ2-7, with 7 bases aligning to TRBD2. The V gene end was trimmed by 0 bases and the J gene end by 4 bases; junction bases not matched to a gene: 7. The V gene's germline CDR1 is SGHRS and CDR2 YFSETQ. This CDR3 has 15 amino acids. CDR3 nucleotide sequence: TGCGCCAGCAGCTTGGTGGCTCAGGGACTATACGAGCAGTACTTC. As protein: CASSLVAQGLYEQYF. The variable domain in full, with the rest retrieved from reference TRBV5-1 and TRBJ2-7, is KAGVTQTPRYLIKTRGQQVTLSCSPISGHRSVSWYQQTPGQGLQFLFEYFSETQRNKGNFPGRFSGRQFSNSRSEMNVSTLELGDSALYLCASSLVAQGLYEQYFGPGTRLTVT.

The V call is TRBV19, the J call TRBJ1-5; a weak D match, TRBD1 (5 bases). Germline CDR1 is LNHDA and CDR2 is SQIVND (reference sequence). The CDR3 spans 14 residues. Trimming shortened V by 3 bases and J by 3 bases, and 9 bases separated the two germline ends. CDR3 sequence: CASSIPGHNQPQHF. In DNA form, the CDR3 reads TGTGCCAGTAGTATCCCCGGACACAATCAGCCCCAGCATTTT.

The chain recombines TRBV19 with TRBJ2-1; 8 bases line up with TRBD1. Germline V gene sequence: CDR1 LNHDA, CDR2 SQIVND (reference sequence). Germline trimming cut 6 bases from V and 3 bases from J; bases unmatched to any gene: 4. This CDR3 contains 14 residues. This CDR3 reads CASRDRVFYNEQFF. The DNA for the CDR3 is TGTGCCAGTAGGGACAGGGTTTTCTACAATGAGCAGTTCTTC.

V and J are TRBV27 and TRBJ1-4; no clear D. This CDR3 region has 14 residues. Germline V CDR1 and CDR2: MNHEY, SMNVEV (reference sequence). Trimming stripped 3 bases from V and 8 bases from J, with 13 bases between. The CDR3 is CASSLRGFDEKLFF. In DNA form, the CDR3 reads TGTGCCAGCAGTTTGCGAGGGTTTGACGAAAAACTGTTTTTT.

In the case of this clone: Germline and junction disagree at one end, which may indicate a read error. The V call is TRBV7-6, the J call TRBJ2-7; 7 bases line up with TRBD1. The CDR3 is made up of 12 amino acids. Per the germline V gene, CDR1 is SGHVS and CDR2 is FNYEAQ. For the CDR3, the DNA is TGTGCCAACAGCCTCGGACAGGTCGAGCAGTACTTC. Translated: CANSLGQVEQYF.

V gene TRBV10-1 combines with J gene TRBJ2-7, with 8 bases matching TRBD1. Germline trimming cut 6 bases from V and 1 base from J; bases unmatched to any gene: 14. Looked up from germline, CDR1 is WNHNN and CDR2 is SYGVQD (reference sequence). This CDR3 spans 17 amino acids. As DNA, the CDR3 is TGCGCCAGCAGCCTAATAAACCGGGACAGGATATCCTACGAGCAGTACTTC. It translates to CASSLINRDRISYEQYF.

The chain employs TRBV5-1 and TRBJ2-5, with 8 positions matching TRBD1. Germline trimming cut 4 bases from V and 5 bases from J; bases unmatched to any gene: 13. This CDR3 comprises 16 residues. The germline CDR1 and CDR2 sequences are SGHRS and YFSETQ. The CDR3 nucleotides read TGCGCCAGCAGCCCTACCCGGGACAGGACAACGGAGACCCAGTACTTC. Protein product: CASSPTRDRTTETQYF. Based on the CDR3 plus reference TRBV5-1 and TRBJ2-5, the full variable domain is KAGVTQTPRYLIKTRGQQVTLSCSPISGHRSVSWYQQTPGQGLQFLFEYFSETQRNKGNFPGRFSGRQFSNSRSEMNVSTLELGDSALYLCASSPTRDRTTETQYFGPGTRLLVL.

The CDR3 reads CASSLERLAKQFF. Written as DNA, the CDR3 is TGTGCCAGCAGCTTAGAACGGTTAGCTAAGCAGTTCTTC. The chain employs TRBV7-6 and TRBJ2-1; no clear D. The CDR3 covers 13 residues. CDR1 is SGHVS, CDR2 FNYEAQ, per germline. V lost 1 base to trimming and J lost 11 bases, with 12 bases between them.

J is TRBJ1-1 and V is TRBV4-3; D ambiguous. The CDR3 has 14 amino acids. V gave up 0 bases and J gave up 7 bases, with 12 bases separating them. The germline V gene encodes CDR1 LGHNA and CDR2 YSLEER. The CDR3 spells CASSQDIGEGEAFF. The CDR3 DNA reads TGCGCCAGCAGCCAAGATATTGGAGAAGGTGAAGCTTTCTTT.

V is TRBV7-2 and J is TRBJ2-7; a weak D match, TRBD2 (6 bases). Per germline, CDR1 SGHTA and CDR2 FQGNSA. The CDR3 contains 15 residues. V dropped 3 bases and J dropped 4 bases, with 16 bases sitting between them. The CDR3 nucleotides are TGTGCCAGCAGCTTCCAAGCGGGTACCTTTTACGAGCAGTACTTC. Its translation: CASSFQAGTFYEQYF.

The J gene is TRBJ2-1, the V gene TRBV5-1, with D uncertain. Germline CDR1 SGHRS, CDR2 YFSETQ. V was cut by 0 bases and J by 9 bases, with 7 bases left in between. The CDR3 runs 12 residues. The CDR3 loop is CASSLAFSEQFF. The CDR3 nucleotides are TGCGCCAGCAGCTTGGCCTTCAGTGAGCAGTTCTTC.